The 15 T cell receptor beta chains presented below share a single source sample, sequenced in a study of long-term antiretroviral therapy in people with HIV. Running of the v3.0 immunoSEQ assay took place at survey level. Using immunoSEQ multiplex PCR, the repertoire was profiled, and TCRdb retains in-frame clones only, with some absent. The sample lists about 31,000 clones; roughly 90% were seen once. Sequenced here: unsorted PBMCs, sampled 5 to 5.5 years after starting antiretroviral therapy. The source of these receptors is a woman aged 40 to 50 with HIV.

The rearrangement links TRBV27 to TRBJ1-1; D is uncertain. The V end lost 5 bases, the J end lost 1 base, and 11 bases lay between the germline ends. This CDR3 comprises 14 residues. CDR1 and CDR2 from the germline V gene are MNHEY and SMNVEV (reference sequence). CDR3 DNA: TGTGCCAGCAGTCAACGGGAATGGAACACTGAAGCTTTCTTT. This gives the protein CASSQREWNTEAFF.

The genes are TRBV29-1 and TRBJ2-2; D is possibly TRBD1 (5 bases). Germline CDR1 and CDR2: SQVTM and ANQGSEA. The V and J ends lost 2 bases and 7 bases respectively, with 11 bases between them. CDR3 size: 13 residues. In nucleotides, the CDR3 is TGCAGCGTTGAACCCCAGGGTGTCGGGGAGCTGTTTTTT. Protein product: CSVEPQGVGELFF.

The CDR3 sequence: CASSIEGAGINYGYTF. The CDR3 bases are TGTGCCAGTAGTATAGAGGGTGCGGGAATTAACTATGGCTACACCTTC. The V call is TRBV19, the J call TRBJ1-2; no firm D call. CDR3 length equals 16 residues. Trimming stripped 0 bases from V and 1 base from J, with 12 bases between. Germline V CDR1 and CDR2: LNHDA, SQIVND (reference sequence).

This clone was observed a single time. The rearrangement joins TRBV5-5 to TRBJ1-2, with TRBD1 matching 7 bases. J was trimmed by 3 bases and V by 4 bases; bases with no gene match: 6. The CDR3 extends over 14 amino acids. The germline CDR1 and CDR2 sequences are SGHKS and YYEKEE (reference sequence). CDR3: CASSRTGVDYGYTF. Here the CDR3 DNA reads TGTGCCAGCAGCAGAACAGGGGTGGACTATGGCTACACCTTC.

The genes are TRBV7-2 and TRBJ2-1, with no clear D. This CDR3 contains 12 residues. The ends were cut back, 1 base at V and 10 bases at J, with 8 bases in the middle. Germline-derived CDR1 and CDR2 are SGHTA and FQGNSA. CDR3 in amino acids: CASSLDVGEQFF. For the CDR3, the DNA is TGTGCCAGCAGCTTAGATGTGGGAGAGCAGTTCTTC.

This rearrangement joins TRBV5-1 to TRBJ2-1, with 10 bases that match TRBD2. Germline V gene lookup returns CDR1 SGHRS and CDR2 YFSETQ. After removal of 3 bases from V and 7 bases from J, the junction contained 7 bases not matched to a gene. This CDR3 has 15 residues. For the CDR3, the DNA is TGCGCCAGCAGCTATACTAGCGGGATGGTAAATGAGCAGTTCTTC. Protein sequence: CASSYTSGMVNEQFF.

The V call is TRBV18, the J call TRBJ1-4; TRBD1 is a possible D gene (5 bases). The germline CDR1 and CDR2 sequences are KGHSH and LQKENI. V gave up 1 base and J gave up 5 bases, with 14 bases separating them. The length of the CDR3 is 16 residues. CDR3 sequence: CASSPRGAPPNEKLFF. The CDR3 DNA follows: TGTGCCAGCTCACCACGAGGGGCACCACCAAATGAAAAACTGTTTTTT. Looking up the rest from reference TRBV18 and TRBJ1-4 gives the full variable domain: NAGVMQNPRHLVRRRGQEARLRCSPMKGHSHVYWYRQLPEEGLKFMVYLQKENIIDESGMPKERFSAEFPKEGPSILRIQQVVRGDSAAYFCASSPRGAPPNEKLFFGSGTQLSVL.

V gene TRBV2 combines with J gene TRBJ2-7; D tentatively reads TRBD1 or TRBD2 (5 bases each). The CDR3 runs to 15 residues. The germline V and J ends were trimmed by 1 base and 0 bases, with 10 bases remaining between them. CDR1 and CDR2 (germline): SNHLY, FYNNEI. The DNA of the CDR3 is TGTGCCAGCAGTGAAGGGGGCGGACTCTCCTACGAGCAGTACTTC. Translation: CASSEGGGLSYEQYF.

The genes are TRBV5-6 and TRBJ2-5; D unclear. The germline gives CDR1 SGHDT, CDR2 YYEEEE. The CDR3 loop spans 15 amino acids. V shed 1 base and J shed 0 bases, with 10 bases lying between them. The CDR3 loop reads CASSLRASYQETQYF. Here the CDR3 DNA reads TGTGCCAGCAGCTTGAGGGCCTCGTACCAAGAGACCCAGTACTTC.

Points on this clone: The sample has other DNA sequences that encode this CDR3 too. The chain joins TRBV2 to TRBJ2-1; D uncertain. Trimming removed 8 bases from V and 3 bases from J, with 5 bases in between. The CDR3 sequence is 11 residues long. Germline V gene lookup returns CDR1 SNHLY and CDR2 FYNNEI. CDR3 nucleotide sequence: TGTGCCAGCTCTGGCTACAATGAGCAGTTCTTC. Translating gives CASSGYNEQFF.

The chain uses TRBV6-5 and TRBJ2-1, with TRBD2 matching 8 bases. J gave up 2 bases and V 0 bases, and 3 bases lay outside the gene matches. CDR1 and CDR2 from the germline V gene are MNHEY and SVGAGI. This CDR3 is built from 16 residues. CDR3 in DNA: TGTGCCAGCAGTTACTCAGCGGGAGAGCCCTACAATGAGCAGTTCTTC. Translation: CASSYSAGEPYNEQFF.

This clone was seen a few times. V and J are TRBV7-6 and TRBJ1-1; 9 bases match TRBD1. This CDR3 is 15 amino acids long. J gave up 5 bases and V 4 bases, and 8 bases lay outside the gene matches. Looked up from germline, CDR1 is SGHVS and CDR2 is FNYEAQ. CDR3 nucleotide sequence: TGTGCCAGCAGCTCACAGGGGGCGCAAGGGACTGAAGCTTTCTTT. Translating it yields CASSSQGAQGTEAFF.

The chain is built from TRBV6-1 and TRBJ1-1, with D possibly TRBD1 on 5 matching bases. V shed 7 bases and J shed 6 bases, with 12 bases lying between them. CDR1 MNHNS and CDR2 SASEGT come from the germline V gene. This CDR3 spans 12 amino acids. CDR3 nucleotide sequence: TGTGCCAGCAAAGGGGAAGAGGCTGAAGCTTTCTTT. Translated, it gives CASKGEEAEAFF.

The chain links TRBV29-1 to TRBJ2-2; no definite D call. V was shortened by 3 bases and J by 2 bases, with 10 bases between the two germline ends. The germline V gene has CDR1 SQVTM and CDR2 ANQGSEA. The CDR3 extends over 14 amino acids. The CDR3 nucleotides read TGCAGCGTTGAGCTGGGTTATAACACCGGGGAGCTGTTTTTT. Translating it yields CSVELGYNTGELFF.

The rearrangement links TRBV4-1 to TRBJ1-1, with 8 bases matching TRBD1. The CDR3 runs 14 residues. CDR1 MGHRA and CDR2 YSYEKL come from the germline V gene. With V trimmed by 4 bases and J by 1 base, 2 bases remained unmatched. DNA for the CDR3: TGCGCCAGCAGCCTTGGGACAGGGAACACTGAAGCTTTCTTT. Translating it yields CASSLGTGNTEAFF.